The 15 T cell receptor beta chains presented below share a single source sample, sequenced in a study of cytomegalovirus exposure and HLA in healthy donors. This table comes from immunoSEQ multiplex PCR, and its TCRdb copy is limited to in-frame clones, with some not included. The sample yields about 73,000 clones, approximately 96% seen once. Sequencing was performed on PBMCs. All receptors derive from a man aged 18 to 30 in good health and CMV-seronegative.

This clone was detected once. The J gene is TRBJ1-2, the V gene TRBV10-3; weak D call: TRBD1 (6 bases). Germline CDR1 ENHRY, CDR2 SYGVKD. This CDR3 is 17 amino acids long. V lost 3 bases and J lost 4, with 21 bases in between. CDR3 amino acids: CAISDPKNAGATYGYTF. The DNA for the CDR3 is TGTGCCATCAGTGACCCTAAGAACGCAGGGGCTACCTATGGCTACACCTTC.

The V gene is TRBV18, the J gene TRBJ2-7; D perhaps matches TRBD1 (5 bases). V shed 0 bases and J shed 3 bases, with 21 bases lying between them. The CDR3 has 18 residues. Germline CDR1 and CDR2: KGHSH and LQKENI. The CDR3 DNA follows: TGTGCCAGCTCACCACCGATGTCAGGGTCCCGCAACATCTACGAGCAGTACTTC. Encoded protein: CASSPPMSGSRNIYEQYF.

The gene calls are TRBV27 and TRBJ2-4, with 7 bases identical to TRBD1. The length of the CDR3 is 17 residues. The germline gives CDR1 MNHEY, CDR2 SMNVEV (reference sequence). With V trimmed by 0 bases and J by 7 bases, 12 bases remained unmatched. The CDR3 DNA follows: TGTGCCAGCAGTTTATCTTTTTCTACGACAGGGATGAACATTCAGTACTTC. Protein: CASSLSFSTTGMNIQYF.

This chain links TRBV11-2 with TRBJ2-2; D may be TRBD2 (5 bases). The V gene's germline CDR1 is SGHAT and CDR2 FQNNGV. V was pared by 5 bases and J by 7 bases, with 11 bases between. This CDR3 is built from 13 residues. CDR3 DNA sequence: TGTGCCAGCAGCCTACTCCGGGACGGGGAGCTGTTTTTT. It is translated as CASSLLRDGELFF.

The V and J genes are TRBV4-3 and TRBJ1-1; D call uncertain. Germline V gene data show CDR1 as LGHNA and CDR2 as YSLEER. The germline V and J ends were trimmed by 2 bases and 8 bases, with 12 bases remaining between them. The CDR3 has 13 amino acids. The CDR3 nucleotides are TGCGCCAGCAGCCAATGGGGAGGAAGAGAAGCTTTCTTT. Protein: CASSQWGGREAFF.

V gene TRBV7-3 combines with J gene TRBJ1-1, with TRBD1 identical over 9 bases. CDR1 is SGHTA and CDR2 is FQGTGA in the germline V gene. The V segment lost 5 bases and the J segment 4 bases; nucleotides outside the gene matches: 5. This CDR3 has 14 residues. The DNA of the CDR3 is TGTGCCAGCAGCCCGGGACAGGGAGGCACTGAAGCTTTCTTT. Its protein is CASSPGQGGTEAFF.

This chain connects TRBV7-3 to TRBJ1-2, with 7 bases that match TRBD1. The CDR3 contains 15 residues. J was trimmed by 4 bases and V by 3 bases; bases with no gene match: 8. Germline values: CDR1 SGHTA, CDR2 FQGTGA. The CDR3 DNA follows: TGTGCCAGCAGCTTGGATGGGACAGCCGGCTATGGCTACACCTTC. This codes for CASSLDGTAGYGYTF. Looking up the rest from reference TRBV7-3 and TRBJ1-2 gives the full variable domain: GAGVSQTPSNKVTEKGKYVELRCDPISGHTALYWYRQSLGQGPEFLIYFQGTGAADDSGLPNDRFFAVRPEGSVSTLKIQRTERGDSAVYLCASSLDGTAGYGYTFGSGTRLTVV.

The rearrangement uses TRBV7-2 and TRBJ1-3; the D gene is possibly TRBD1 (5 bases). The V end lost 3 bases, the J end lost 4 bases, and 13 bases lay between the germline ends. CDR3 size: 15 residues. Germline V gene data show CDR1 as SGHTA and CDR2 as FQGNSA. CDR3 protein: CASSFGTLGGNTIYF. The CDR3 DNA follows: TGTGCCAGCAGCTTCGGGACTTTGGGCGGAAACACCATATATTTT. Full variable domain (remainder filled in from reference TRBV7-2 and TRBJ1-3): GAGVSQSPSNKVTEKGKDVELRCDPISGHTALYWYRQSLGQGLEFLIYFQGNSAPDKSGLPSDRFSAERTGGSVSTLTIQRTQQEDSAVYLCASSFGTLGGNTIYFGEGSWLTVV.

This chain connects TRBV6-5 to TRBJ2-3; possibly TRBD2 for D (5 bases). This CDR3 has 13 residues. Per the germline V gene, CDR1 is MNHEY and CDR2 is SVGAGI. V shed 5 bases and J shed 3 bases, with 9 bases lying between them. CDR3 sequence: CASSRTQTDTQYF. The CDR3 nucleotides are TGTGCCAGCAGTCGGACTCAAACAGATACGCAGTATTTT.

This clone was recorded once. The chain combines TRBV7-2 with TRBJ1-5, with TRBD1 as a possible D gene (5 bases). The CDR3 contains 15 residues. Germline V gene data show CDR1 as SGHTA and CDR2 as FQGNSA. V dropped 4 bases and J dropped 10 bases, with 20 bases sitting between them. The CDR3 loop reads CASSSTAGAAGPQHF. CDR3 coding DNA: TGTGCCAGCAGCTCGACAGCGGGAGCGGCGGGCCCCCAGCATTTT.

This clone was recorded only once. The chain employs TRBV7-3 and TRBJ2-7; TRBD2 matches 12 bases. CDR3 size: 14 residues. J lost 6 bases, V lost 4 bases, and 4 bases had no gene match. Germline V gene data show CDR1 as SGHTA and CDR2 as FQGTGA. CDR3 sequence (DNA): TGTGCCAGCAGCTCTAGCGGGGGGGCAGGCGAGCAGTACTTC. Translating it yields CASSSSGGAGEQYF.

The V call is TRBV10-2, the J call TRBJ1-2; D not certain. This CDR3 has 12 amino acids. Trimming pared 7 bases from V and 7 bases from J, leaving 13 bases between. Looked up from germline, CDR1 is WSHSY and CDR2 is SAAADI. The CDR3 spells CASKNPTSGYTF. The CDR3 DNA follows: TGCGCCAGCAAGAACCCCACAAGTGGCTACACCTTC.

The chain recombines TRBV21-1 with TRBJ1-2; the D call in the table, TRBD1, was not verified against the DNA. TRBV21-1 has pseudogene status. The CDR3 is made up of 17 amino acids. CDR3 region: CASSNVRARGRLNGYTF. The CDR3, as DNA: TGTGCCAGCAGCAACGTGAGGGCGAGGGGGCGCTTGAATGGCTACACCTTC.

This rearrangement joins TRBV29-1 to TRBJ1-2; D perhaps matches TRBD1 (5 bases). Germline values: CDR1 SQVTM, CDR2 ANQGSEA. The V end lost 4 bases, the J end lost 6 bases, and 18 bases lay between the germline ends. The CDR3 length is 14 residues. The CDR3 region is CSVVPRGVEDGYTF. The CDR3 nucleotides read TGCAGCGTTGTACCACGGGGGGTAGAGGATGGCTACACCTTC.

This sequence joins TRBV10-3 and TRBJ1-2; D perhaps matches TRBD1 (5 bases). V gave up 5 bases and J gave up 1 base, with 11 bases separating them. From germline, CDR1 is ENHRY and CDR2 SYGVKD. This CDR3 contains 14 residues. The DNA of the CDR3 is TGTGCCATCAGTCCTGACAGCATTAACTATGGCTACACCTTC. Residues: CAISPDSINYGYTF.